This T cell receptor (beta chain) appears in the sequencing data of a study of CD8 T cells in ankylosing spondylitis. Study results and caveats: Clones linked with disease were CD8+ and fairly uncommon in the peripheral blood. Characteristic of ankylosing spondylitis blood, it appeared, was a TCR beta motif comprising eight highly homologous variants. Prior literature has documented some motif variants in synovial fluid and blood from reactive arthritis. There was reportedly significant enrichment of clones that were disease-linked in matched ankylosing spondylitis synovial fluid.

This CDR3 spans 16 amino acids. V shed 7 bases and J 2 bases; nucleotides not matched to a gene: 9. Germline CDR1 MNHEY, CDR2 SMNVEV (reference sequence). This clonotype was counted a few times. As yet, its antigen is unknown. In making TCR beta libraries, quantitative 5'-RACE with molecular barcodes was used. TCRdb re-derived calls from the 5' RACE reads in MiXCR, one entry per CDR3 protein. The sample consists of around 770,000 distinct CDR3 sequences, roughly 20% of them appearing once. The rearrangement links TRBV27 to TRBJ2-2, with TRBD1 identical over 8 bases. This receptor was obtained from a male donor with ankylosing spondylitis. The specimen sequenced was blood, either unsorted or a sorted T cell fraction (not recorded which). For the CDR3, the DNA is TGTGCCAGCACTGGCGGACAGGGAAGTAACACCGGGGAGCTGTTTTTT. Its translation is CASTGGQGSNTGELFF.